These T cell receptor beta chains were read from a single sample in a study of Ad26.COV2.S vaccination and SARS-CoV-2 variants. The protocol was immunoSEQ multiplex PCR, while the TCRdb copy is restricted to in-frame clones and leaves out a portion. This sample has a few hundred thousand clones; about 83% occur once, and the top ten carry about 7.4%. This specimen consisted of peripheral blood, obtained in a trial of Ad26.COV2.S vaccine versus placebo. The source of these receptors is a person aged 18-65 years who received the Ad26.COV2.S COVID-19 vaccine or a placebo. CDR3s include the opening cysteine and the closing phenylalanine or tryptophan. A D gene is named only where the DNA matches it firmly. Clone size, where shown, is once, few, many, or a class for clones that have expanded.

TRBV24-1	TRBJ2-1	12	-	-	CATSTFYNEQFF	TGTGCCACCAGTACTTTCTACAATGAGCAGTTCTTC
TRBV21-1	TRBJ2-2	13	-	-	CASSQGVTGELFF	TGTGCCAGCAGCCAAGGGGTGACCGGGGAGCTGTTTTTT
TRBV2	TRBJ2-2	14	-	-	CASERLRGTGELFF	TGTGCCAGCGAACGGCTTAGGGGGACCGGGGAGCTGTTTTTT
TRBV29-1	TRBJ1-1	14	-	-	CSVVRYTGNTEAFF	TGCAGCGTTGTGAGGTATACAGGGAACACTGAAGCTTTCTTT
TRBV30	TRBJ1-1	15	-	-	CAWAPNSHMNTEAFF	TGTGCCTGGGCCCCTAACAGCCACATGAACACTGAAGCTTTCTTT
TRBV4-3	TRBJ1-2	16	-	-	CASSQGAGTSAYGYTF	TGCGCCAGCAGCCAAGGAGCCGGGACAAGCGCCTATGGCTACACCTTC
TRBV7-9	TRBJ2-5	11	-	-	CASSFQETQYF	TGTGCCAGCAGCTTCCAAGAGACCCAGTACTTC
TRBV5-1	TRBJ2-3	12	-	-	CASSLMSDTQYF	TGCGCCAGCAGCTTGATGTCAGATACGCAGTATTTT
TRBV19	TRBJ1-1	12	-	-	CASSPRATEAFF	TGTGCCAGTAGTCCCAGGGCCACTGAAGCTTTCTTT
TRBV14	TRBJ2-1	15	TRBD2	-	CASSRLAVHYNEQFF	TGTGCCAGCAGCCGACTAGCGGTTCACTACAATGAGCAGTTCTTC
TRBV2	TRBJ2-5	13	TRBD1	-	CASRTGGTETQYF	TGTGCCAGCAGGACAGGGGGGACAGAGACCCAGTACTTC
TRBV3-1/TRBV3-2	TRBJ2-7	13	TRBD2	-	CATGTSGRGEQYF	TGTGCCACCGGGACTAGCGGGAGGGGCGAGCAGTACTTC
TRBV7-2	TRBJ1-5	15	-	once	CASSRESPGNQPQHF	TGTGCCAGCAGCAGAGAGTCCCCTGGCAATCAGCCCCAGCATTTT
TRBV2	TRBJ2-3	15	-	few	CASSGSGRSTDTQYF	TGTGCCAGCAGTGGTTCGGGTCGGAGCACAGATACGCAGTATTTT
TRBV5-1	TRBJ1-2	14	TRBD1	-	CASGQTGSNYGYTF	TGCGCCAGCGGACAGACAGGGAGCAACTATGGCTACACCTTC
TRBV19	TRBJ1-5	15	-	-	CASTTIVLNNQPQHF	TGTGCCAGTACTACGATAGTCCTCAATAATCAGCCCCAGCATTTT
TRBV27	TRBJ1-2	12	-	-	CASSLQGYGYTF	TGTGCCAGCAGTCTCCAGGGCTATGGCTACACCTTC
TRBV11-3	TRBJ1-1	14	-	-	CASSFTSARGEAFF	TGTGCCAGCTCGTTCACATCGGCTCGCGGAGAAGCTTTCTTT
TRBV30	TRBJ2-7	14	TRBD1	-	CAWSVMDRDYEQYF	TGTGCCTGGAGTGTAATGGACAGGGACTACGAGCAGTACTTC
TRBV19	TRBJ2-5	18	TRBD2	-	CASSIGLAGGPLIKTQYF	TGTGCCAGTAGTATAGGGCTAGCGGGAGGGCCGCTTATAAAGACCCAGTACTTC
TRBV2	TRBJ2-7	14	TRBD2	-	CASSEGTSFYEQYF	TGTGCCAGCAGTGAGGGGACTAGCTTTTACGAGCAGTACTTC
TRBV30	TRBJ2-1	14	TRBD2	-	CAWTLRGSGVRQFF	TGTGCCTGGACCCTACGGGGTAGCGGGGTTAGACAGTTCTTC
TRBV7-9	TRBJ1-1	15	TRBD1	-	CASSQLQGAYTEAFF	TGTGCCAGCAGCCAACTACAGGGGGCGTACACTGAAGCTTTCTTT
TRBV5-5	TRBJ1-1	12	-	-	CASSLVATEAFF	TGTGCCAGCAGCTTGGTAGCCACTGAAGCTTTCTTT
TRBV5-4	TRBJ2-7	16	TRBD1	-	CASSLYPGQGSYEQYF	TGTGCCAGCAGCTTGTATCCGGGACAGGGATCCTACGAGCAGTACTTC
TRBV18	TRBJ2-2	14	-	-	CASSPRAGSGELFF	TGTGCCAGCTCACCAAGGGCGGGAAGCGGGGAGCTGTTTTTT
TRBV7-3	TRBJ2-2	13	TRBD1	few	CASSLDRAGELFF	TGTGCCAGCAGCTTAGACAGGGCCGGGGAGCTGTTTTTT
TRBV18	TRBJ2-7	15	TRBD1	-	CASSPLGLQGGEQYF	TGTGCCAGCTCACCATTAGGGCTACAGGGGGGCGAGCAGTACTTC
TRBV20-1	TRBJ1-2	11	TRBD1	-	CSATQGEGYTF	TGCAGTGCCACTCAGGGGGAAGGCTACACCTTC
TRBV5-1	TRBJ2-1	12	-	-	CASSLQGQDEFF	TGCGCCAGCAGCTTGCAGGGCCAGGATGAGTTCTTC
TRBV7-2	TRBJ2-7	14	-	-	CASSYTPQGGEQYF	TGTGCCAGCAGCTACACCCCTCAGGGTGGCGAGCAGTACTTC